This T cell receptor (beta chain) was obtained from a study of tumor-infiltrating lymphocytes in localized non-small cell lung cancer (dated by TCRdb to about 2021). Study-level background: Several histologies were represented in the cohort, which also included both smokers and never-smokers as well as patients whose samples were collected after neoadjuvant chemotherapy. For 50 to 55 patients, immunoSEQ T-cell fraction was compared between paired tumor and uninvolved lung. From each patient came resected tumor tissue plus uninvolved lung tissue from that same patient, and the uninvolved lung tissue was described as non-adjacent to the tumor. Alongside flow cytometry, multiplex immunofluorescence, RNA-seq, exome sequencing and proteomics, TCR sequencing was applied to the same patients as one of several integrated assays. In total, the ICON cohort consisted of more than 120 surgical patients with localized non-small cell lung cancer who had their tumors resected. Overall results and qualifications from the work: Because assay coverage varied across patients depending on available tissue quantity, TCR sequencing was performed for only a subset of the cohort. Consistent with immunofluorescence CD3 counts, TCRbeta sequencing supported greater T cell infiltration in tumors than in uninvolved lung tissue. Different pieces of the same tissue were used for different assays, so technical variation could not be separated from intratumor heterogeneity. The TCR-derived T-cell fraction showed no difference between the flow cytometry-defined immunotypes IM1 (good prognosis) and IM2 (poor prognosis).

The immunoSEQ assay used for TCR sequencing gave the T-cell fraction in both tumor and uninvolved lung tissue. In the original analysis: For survival analysis, patients were split into high (upper tertile) and low (lower two tertiles) T-cell fraction groups and compared by log-rank test. Paired tumor versus uninvolved lung differences in T-cell fraction were tested with a signed-rank test. What TCRdb holds here is the immuneACCESS table cut down to in-frame rearrangements. Part of the clones is not present; checked against another copy, under half of the missing clones reflect an unresolved V gene, and the others are unexplained. V and J calls and clone size follow that table, whereas D and trimming were derived from the DNA. For this sample the table gives 15,000 to 20,000 clones, of which 80% were detected only once. Clones ranked in the top ten supply 9% to 12% of the sample. Remarks on this clone: Its antigen is still unknown. Base qualities are missing; no much larger clone stands one base away.

The first patient joined ICON in early 2016, and enrollment wrapped up when the last patient was enrolled in September 2018. From a subcohort of around 78 patients, fresh tumor and matched uninvolved tissue were collected for in-depth immune analyses, including TCR sequencing. No cell sorting was done, and TCR sequencing was instead run on DNA isolated from bulk tissue. Including the terminal cysteine and phenylalanine, the CDR3 comprises 16 residues. Kept here is only the CDR3 DNA, which spans 48 bases and is read in frame from base 1. The junction shows trimming of 0 bases on V and 9 bases on J, and the gene matches do not reach 9 bases of it. CDR1 and CDR2, looked up from the germline V gene, are SGHRS and YFSETQ.

The receptor comes from a human donor with non-small cell lung cancer. Sequenced input: uninvolved lung tissue not adjacent to the tumor. The V and J segments used are TRBV5-1 and TRBJ2-1; 10 bases in the middle match TRBD1. CDR3 loop: CASSLAGTGVSGEQFF. The nucleotides are TGCGCCAGCAGCTTGGCCGGGACAGGGGTATCCGGTGAGCAGTTCTTC.